The 15 T cell receptor beta chains given below trace back to one sample, sequenced in a study of vaccination effects on CD4 cells after COVID-19. Here immunoSEQ multiplex PCR was the method, and the copy in TCRdb shows in-frame clones only, minus some. The sample carries tens of thousands of clones, 81% recorded once. The antigens of these receptors remain unknown. ViraFEST used viral peptide pools to expand antigen-specific CD4+ T cells before sequencing. The culture ran for 10 days before CD4+ T cells were isolated. Material: CD4+ T cells from PBMCs cultured with HCoV-229E spike peptides, obtained before COVID-19 vaccination. Every receptor here comes from a human donor who received a COVID-19 vaccine.

This clone has a handful of counts. Other DNA sequences in the sample encode the same CDR3. V gene TRBV12-3 or TRBV12-4 combines with J gene TRBJ1-2; a possible D gene is TRBD1 (5 bases). The CDR3 loop spans 13 amino acids. The V end lost 1 base, the J end lost 8 bases, and 11 bases lay between the germline ends. The CDR3 spells CASSLEGAGGYTF. Written as DNA, the CDR3 is TGTGCCAGCAGTTTAGAAGGGGCCGGCGGCTACACCTTC.

V gene TRBV7-2 combines with J gene TRBJ1-4; maybe TRBD1 (6 bases). Germline V gene lookup returns CDR1 SGHTA and CDR2 FQGNSA. Trimming removed 2 bases from V and 7 bases from J, with 14 bases in between. The CDR3 totals 15 residues. In DNA, the CDR3 is TGTGCCAGCAGCTTATCACAGGGTGGTAGTGAAAAACTGTTTTTT. Its protein product is CASSLSQGGSEKLFF.

The V and J genes are TRBV7-6 and TRBJ2-3, with D perhaps matching TRBD1 (6 bases). Germline CDR1 is SGHVS and CDR2 is FNYEAQ. The V and J ends lost 1 base and 0 bases respectively, with 14 bases between them. CDR3 length: 17 amino acids. The CDR3 spells CASSLGQAGFSTDTQYF. For the CDR3, the DNA is TGTGCCAGCAGCTTAGGACAGGCGGGCTTTAGCACAGATACGCAGTATTTT.

This clone was recorded a few times. This chain uses TRBV30 with TRBJ1-3; no clear D gene. The CDR3 runs to 14 residues. V was clipped by 4 bases and J by 0 bases, with 10 bases between them. Per the germline V gene, CDR1 is GTSNPN and CDR2 is SVGIG (reference sequence). CDR3 DNA: TGTGCCTGGAACCGGGCGCGCTCTGGAAACACCATATATTTT. Its translation: CAWNRARSGNTIYF.

This clone showed up just a few times. The rearrangement links TRBV18 to TRBJ2-6; no definite D call. CDR3 length: 14 residues. The V and J ends lost 3 bases and 0 bases respectively, with 3 bases between them. Germline V lookup: CDR1 KGHSH, CDR2 LQKENI. The CDR3, as DNA: TGTGCCAGCTCACCCTACTCTGGGGCCAACGTCCTGACTTTC. Its translation is CASSPYSGANVLTF.

CDR3 bases: TGTGCCAGCAGTGAATCTGGGCACTCTCAGCCCCAGCATTTT. The encoded protein is CASSESGHSQPQHF. The V call is TRBV25-1, the J call TRBJ1-5, with unresolved D. This CDR3 has 14 amino acids. The germline gives CDR1 MGHDK, CDR2 SYGVNS. V was clipped by 1 base and J by 6 bases, with 10 bases between them.

V and J are TRBV15 and TRBJ2-1; TRBD2 agrees at 7 bases. CDR1 LNHNV and CDR2 YYDKDF come from the germline V gene (reference sequence). Germline trimming cut 0 bases from V and 12 bases from J; bases unmatched to any gene: 14. The CDR3 sequence is 16 residues long. This CDR3 reads CATSRDLASGGAGQFF. As DNA, the CDR3 is TGTGCCACCAGCAGAGATCTGGCTAGCGGTGGGGCGGGGCAGTTCTTC.

The chain uses TRBV19 and TRBJ2-1; D tentatively reads TRBD1 or TRBD2 (5 bases each). The CDR3 loop spans 13 amino acids. V was cut by 4 bases and J by 4 bases, with 8 bases left in between. The V gene's germline CDR1 is LNHDA and CDR2 SQIVND (reference sequence). Written as DNA, the CDR3 is TGTGCCAGTAGTAGGGGGTCTTACAATGAGCAGTTCTTC. Its translation: CASSRGSYNEQFF.

The chain has TRBV7-2 and TRBJ1-2, with TRBD1 matching 12 bases. Germline CDR1 is SGHTA and CDR2 is FQGNSA. Trimming removed 1 base from V and 8 bases from J; junction bases left unmatched: 5. The CDR3 runs 15 residues. The CDR3 loop is CASSLEGQGAGGYTF. The CDR3 bases are TGTGCCAGCAGCTTAGAGGGACAGGGGGCTGGAGGCTACACCTTC.

The CDR3, as DNA: TGTGCCAGCTCAGGACAGGGTGATGCCTACACCTTC. The encoded protein is CASSGQGDAYTF. V is TRBV18 and J is TRBJ1-2; 8 bases line up with TRBD1. V was clipped by 5 bases and J by 10 bases; unmatched bases: 6. This CDR3 has 12 residues. Germline CDR1 and CDR2: KGHSH and LQKENI.

This clone has a single count. The chain is built from TRBV28 and TRBJ1-4; D is possibly TRBD1 (5 bases). This CDR3 has 15 amino acids. Germline assignment: CDR1 MDHEN and CDR2 SYDVKM. Trimming removed 4 bases from V and 0 bases from J, with 9 bases in between. CDR3 DNA: TGTGCCAGCAGTTCAGGGTCCGCAACTAATGAAAAACTGTTTTTT. Encoded protein: CASSSGSATNEKLFF.

The chain links TRBV5-1 to TRBJ2-7, with 7 bases matching TRBD1. Germline V lookup: CDR1 SGHRS, CDR2 YFSETQ. The CDR3 is 12 residues long. Trimming took 4 bases from V and 11 from J; bases not matched to a gene: 9. CDR3 DNA: TGCGCCAGCAGCCCGACCCTCGGGACAGAGTACGTC. Protein product: CASSPTLGTEYV.

The V call is TRBV28, the J call TRBJ1-2; TRBD1 agrees at 7 bases. Germline CDR1 is MDHEN and CDR2 is SYDVKM. The CDR3 loop spans 12 amino acids. J was trimmed by 7 bases and V by 4 bases; bases with no gene match: 3. As DNA, the CDR3 is TGTGCCAGCAGTTCGACAGGGTTTGGCTACACCTTC. It specifies CASSSTGFGYTF.

The sample holds a few counts of this clone. The CDR3 DNA reads as TGTGCCAGCAGTGAACGGACGGGTCGGGCTTTCTTT. Translated, it gives CASSERTGRAFF. The chain employs TRBV2 and TRBJ1-1; D gene unclear. This CDR3 is 12 amino acids long. The V end was cut by 2 bases, the J end by 11 bases, with 12 bases between. Germline values: CDR1 SNHLY, CDR2 FYNNEI.

The chain is built from TRBV5-6 and TRBJ1-6; D ambiguous. The CDR3 is made up of 16 amino acids. Trimming removed 1 base at V and 0 bases at J, with 8 bases between. Germline V gene data show CDR1 as SGHDT and CDR2 as YYEEEE. The CDR3 is CASSLRSSSYNSPLHF. CDR3 nucleotides: TGTGCCAGCAGCTTGAGGTCTAGCTCCTATAATTCACCCCTCCACTTT.